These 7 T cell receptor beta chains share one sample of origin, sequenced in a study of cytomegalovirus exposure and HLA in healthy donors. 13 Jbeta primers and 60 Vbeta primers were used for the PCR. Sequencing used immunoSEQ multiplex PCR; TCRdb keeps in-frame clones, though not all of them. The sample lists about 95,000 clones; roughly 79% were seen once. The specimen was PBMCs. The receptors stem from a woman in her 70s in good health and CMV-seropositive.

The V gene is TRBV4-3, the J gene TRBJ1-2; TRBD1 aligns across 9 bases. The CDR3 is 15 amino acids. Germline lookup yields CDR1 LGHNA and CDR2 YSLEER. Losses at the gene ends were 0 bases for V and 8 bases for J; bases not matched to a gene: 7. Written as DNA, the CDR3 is TGCGCCAGCAGCCAAGACGATCGACAGGGGGTCGGCTACACCTTC. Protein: CASSQDDRQGVGYTF.

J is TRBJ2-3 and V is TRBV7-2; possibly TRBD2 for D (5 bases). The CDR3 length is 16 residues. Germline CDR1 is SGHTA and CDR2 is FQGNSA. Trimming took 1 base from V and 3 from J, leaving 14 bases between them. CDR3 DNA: TGTGCCAGCAGCTTAGACCCCAGCGGTACTACAGATACGCAGTATTTT. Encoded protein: CASSLDPSGTTDTQYF. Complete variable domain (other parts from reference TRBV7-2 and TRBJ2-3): GAGVSQSPSNKVTEKGKDVELRCDPISGHTALYWYRQSLGQGLEFLIYFQGNSAPDKSGLPSDRFSAERTGGSVSTLTIQRTQQEDSAVYLCASSLDPSGTTDTQYFGPGTRLTVL.

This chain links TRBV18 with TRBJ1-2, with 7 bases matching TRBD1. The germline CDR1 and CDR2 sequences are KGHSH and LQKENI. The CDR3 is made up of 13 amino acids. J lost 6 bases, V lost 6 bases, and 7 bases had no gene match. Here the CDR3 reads CASSLGQADGYTF. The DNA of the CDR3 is TGTGCCAGCTCTCTTGGACAGGCAGATGGCTACACCTTC.

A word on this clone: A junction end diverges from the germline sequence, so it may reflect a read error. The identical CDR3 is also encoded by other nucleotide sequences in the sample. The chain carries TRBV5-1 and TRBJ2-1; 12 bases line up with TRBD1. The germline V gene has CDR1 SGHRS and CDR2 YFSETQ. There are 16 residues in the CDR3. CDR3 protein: CASSPGDRGLSNEQFF. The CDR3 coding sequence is TGCGCCAGCAGCCCTGGGGACAGGGGGCTCTCTAATGAACAGTTCTTC.

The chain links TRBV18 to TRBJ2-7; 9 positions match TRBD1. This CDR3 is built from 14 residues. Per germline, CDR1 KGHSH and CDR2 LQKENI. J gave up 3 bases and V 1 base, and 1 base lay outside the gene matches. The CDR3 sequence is CASSPQTGGYEQYF. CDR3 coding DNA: TGTGCCAGCTCACCACAGACAGGGGGCTACGAGCAGTACTTC. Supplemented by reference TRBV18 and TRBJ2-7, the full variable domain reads NAGVMQNPRHLVRRRGQEARLRCSPMKGHSHVYWYRQLPEEGLKFMVYLQKENIIDESGMPKERFSAEFPKEGPSILRIQQVVRGDSAAYFCASSPQTGGYEQYFGPGTRLTVT.

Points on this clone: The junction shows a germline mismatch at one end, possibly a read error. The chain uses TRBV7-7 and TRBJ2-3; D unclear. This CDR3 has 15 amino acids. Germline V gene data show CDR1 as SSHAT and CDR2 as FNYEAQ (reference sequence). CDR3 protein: CASSLRSRPPDTQYF. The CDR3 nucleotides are TGTGCTAGCAGCTTGCGATCTAGGCCCCCAGATACGCAGTATTTT.

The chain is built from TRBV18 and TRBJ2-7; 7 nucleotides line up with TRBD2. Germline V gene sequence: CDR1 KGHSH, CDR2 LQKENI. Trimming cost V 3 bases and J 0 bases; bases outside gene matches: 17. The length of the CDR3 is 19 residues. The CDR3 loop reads CASSPNRGGMDPPSYEQYF. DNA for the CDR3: TGTGCCAGCTCACCTAACCGGGGAGGGATGGACCCTCCCTCCTACGAGCAGTACTTC.